Sequencing of this T cell receptor (beta chain) was carried out in a study of T cell responses to AZD1222 COVID-19 vaccine. The CDR3 extends over 18 amino acids. The germline CDR1 and CDR2 sequences are MDHEN and SYDVKM. The J segment lost 3 bases and the V segment lost 7 bases, leaving 20 bases of the junction unmatched. Assay: immunoSEQ multiplex PCR; the TCRdb copy retains only in-frame clones and omits some. The sample consists of 150,000 to 200,000 clones, around nine tenths of them appearing once. The sequencing used peripheral blood, collected 28 days after the second AZD1222 dose. This receptor was obtained from an adult who received the AZD1222 COVID-19 vaccine. The chain has TRBV28 and TRBJ2-7; TRBD2 aligns across 8 bases. The CDR3 bases are TGTGCCAGCATTCCTTTAGGGACCGGGACTAGATACAACTACGAGCAGTACTTC. Amino acids: CASIPLGTGTRYNYEQYF.